Each of the 20 T cell receptor beta chains below was sequenced from the same sample in a study of T cell changes during pregnancy in multiple sclerosis. Method: immunoSEQ multiplex PCR; TCRdb's copy keeps in-frame clones and lacks some. The sample contains around 75,000 clones, more than 85% of which appear only once. The sequenced sample was CD4+ T cells from peripheral blood mononuclear cells, obtained in the third trimester of pregnancy. All receptors come from a female donor in good health, enrolled as a control in a pregnancy study.

This sequence joins TRBV7-9 and TRBJ2-1, with D maybe TRBD1 (6 bases). This CDR3 is built from 13 residues. V was cut by 3 bases and J by 6 bases, with 9 bases left in between. Germline CDR1 reads SEHNR; CDR2 reads FQNEAQ (reference sequence). CDR3 coding DNA: TGTGCCAGCAGCTTCCCAGGGGTCAATGAGCAGTTCTTC. Translation: CASSFPGVNEQFF.

V and J are TRBV5-4 and TRBJ1-6, with 7 nucleotides matching TRBD1. Per the germline V gene, CDR1 is SGHNT and CDR2 is YYREEE (reference sequence). The junction had 16 bases not matched to a gene; V was cut back by 7 bases and J by 6 bases. The CDR3 extends over 17 amino acids. The CDR3 bases are TGTGCCAGCCGTTTCCGAGACGGGACAGCTTTTAATTCACCCCTCCACTTT. Protein sequence: CASRFRDGTAFNSPLHF.

The rearrangement joins TRBV18 to TRBJ1-1; D is ambiguous. The CDR3 runs 14 residues. The V end lost 2 bases, the J end lost 1 base, and 8 bases lay between the germline ends. Germline assignment: CDR1 KGHSH and CDR2 LQKENI. The CDR3 DNA reads TGTGCCAGCTCACCATCAGAGGCGAACACTGAAGCTTTCTTT. This translates into CASSPSEANTEAFF.

The J gene is TRBJ1-5, the V gene TRBV6-1; D is ambiguous. V was shortened by 2 bases and J by 4 bases, with 6 bases between the two germline ends. This CDR3 region has 13 residues. Germline loops: CDR1 MNHNS, CDR2 SASEGT. The chain's CDR3 is CASSEFSNQPQHF. For the CDR3, the DNA is TGTGCCAGCAGTGAATTTTCAAATCAGCCCCAGCATTTT.

The chain links TRBV21-1 to TRBJ1-4; the table's D call TRBD1 went unverified against the DNA. TRBV21-1 is classified as a pseudogene. The CDR3 contains 18 residues. The DNA of the CDR3 is TGTGCCAGCAGCTTAAAAGCCGACCCCAGGGGACCTCGCGGAAAACTGTTTTTT. This gives the protein CASSLKADPRGPRGKLFF.

As DNA, the CDR3 is TGTGCCAGCAGCGCAGTTATCTTAGGAAACACCATATATTTT. Protein: CASSAVILGNTIYF. The J gene is TRBJ1-3, the V gene TRBV7-9; D not resolved. The V end was cut by 5 bases, the J end by 4 bases, with 12 bases between. The V gene's germline CDR1 is SEHNR and CDR2 FQNEAQ (reference sequence). The CDR3 is 14 residues long.

The chain carries TRBV5-8 and TRBJ1-4; D gene unclear. The CDR3 has 13 residues. Germline V gives CDR1 SGHTS, CDR2 YDEGEE. The V end lost 5 bases, the J end lost 4 bases, and 9 bases lay between the germline ends. The CDR3 sequence is CASRYTVNEKLFF. The CDR3 DNA is TGTGCCAGCAGATACACCGTTAATGAAAAACTGTTTTTT.

V gene TRBV6-4 combines with J gene TRBJ1-1, with unresolved D. Per germline, CDR1 MRHNA and CDR2 SNTAGT. The CDR3 sequence is 13 residues long. V was clipped by 8 bases and J by 4 bases, with 14 bases between them. This CDR3 is CASSTEAGTEAFF. In DNA, the CDR3 is TGTGCCAGCTCCACAGAGGCGGGCACTGAAGCTTTCTTT.

V is TRBV5-4 and J is TRBJ2-1; 10 positions agree with TRBD2. The CDR3 contains 14 residues. Germline assignment: CDR1 SGHNT and CDR2 YYREEE (reference sequence). V lost 7 bases to trimming and J lost 4 bases; unmatched junction nucleotides: 5. CDR3 amino acids: CASGRTSGYNEQFF. The CDR3 coding sequence is TGTGCCAGCGGACGGACTAGCGGATACAATGAGCAGTTCTTC.

The gene calls are TRBV7-7 and TRBJ2-2; TRBD1 is a possible D gene (6 bases). CDR1 is SSHAT and CDR2 is FNYEAQ in the germline V gene (reference sequence). The V end lost 2 bases, the J end lost 3 bases, and 10 bases lay between the germline ends. The CDR3 covers 15 residues. The CDR3, as DNA: TGTGCCAGCAGCTTAAGGACAGTCTACACCGGGGAGCTGTTTTTT. This encodes CASSLRTVYTGELFF.

The rearrangement links TRBV9 to TRBJ2-2; 9 bases match TRBD2. This CDR3 contains 15 residues. V was clipped by 4 bases and J by 2 bases; unmatched bases: 3. Germline-derived CDR1 and CDR2 are SGDLS and YYNGEE. Here the CDR3 DNA reads TGTGCCAGCAGCCTAGCGGGGAAAAACACCGGGGAGCTGTTTTTT. Protein sequence: CASSLAGKNTGELFF.

The chain is built from TRBV7-2 and TRBJ2-5; D is possibly TRBD2 (7 bases). Per germline, CDR1 SGHTA and CDR2 FQGNSA. With 1 base removed from V and 5 bases from J, the gap between germline ends came to 17 bases. CDR3 length: 16 amino acids. This CDR3 reads CASSLVMRGPGETQYF. The CDR3 nucleotides read TGTGCCAGCAGCTTAGTAATGCGGGGGCCAGGGGAGACCCAGTACTTC.

This chain uses TRBV30 with TRBJ1-1; the D is unclear. The CDR3 length is 17 residues. The germline V gene has CDR1 GTSNPN and CDR2 SVGIG (reference sequence). V was pared by 4 bases and J by 1 base, with 22 bases between. The CDR3 DNA is TGTGCCTGGACTAAGTACGTCGGTTTTTACCAGAACACTGAAGCTTTCTTT. Translation gives CAWTKYVGFYQNTEAFF.

The chain uses TRBV9 and TRBJ2-5; D may be TRBD2 (7 bases). Trimming cost V 8 bases and J 1 base, with 18 bases left between them. CDR1 and CDR2 (germline): SGDLS, YYNGEE. The CDR3 loop spans 15 amino acids. The CDR3 loop is CASSIRGGFQETQYF. The CDR3 coding sequence is TGTGCCAGTTCTATAAGGGGGGGATTCCAAGAGACCCAGTACTTC. Full variable domain (rest looked up from reference TRBV9 and TRBJ2-5): DSGVTQTPKHLITATGQRVTLRCSPRSGDLSVYWYQQSLDQGLQFLIQYYNGEERAKGNILERFSAQQFPDLHSELNLSSLELGDSALYFCASSIRGGFQETQYFGPGTRLLVL.

This clone was seen once. CDR3 residues: CSVGTGFYGYTF. CDR3 nucleotides: TGCAGCGTTGGGACAGGGTTCTATGGCTACACCTTC. This chain links TRBV29-1 with TRBJ1-2, with TRBD1 identical over 8 bases. The CDR3 extends over 12 amino acids. Trimming took 4 bases from V and 4 from J; bases not matched to a gene: 2. Germline loops: CDR1 SQVTM, CDR2 ANQGSEA.

The rearrangement links TRBV18 to TRBJ1-5; the D is unclear. V shed 0 bases and J shed 0 bases, with 9 bases lying between them. Germline V gene lookup returns CDR1 KGHSH and CDR2 LQKENI. The CDR3 sequence is 16 residues long. The DNA of the CDR3 is TGTGCCAGCTCACCACCGGGCAGCAATAGCAATCAGCCCCAGCATTTT. As protein: CASSPPGSNSNQPQHF.

The rearrangement uses TRBV5-6 and TRBJ1-6; D not certain. V lost 1 base and J 10 bases, leaving 6 bases between the germline ends. The CDR3 has 12 residues. The germline V gene encodes CDR1 SGHDT and CDR2 YYEEEE. The CDR3 DNA reads TGTGCCAGCAGCTTGCCAACATCACCCCTCCACTTT. Translating it yields CASSLPTSPLHF.

V and J are TRBV7-3 and TRBJ1-2; TRBD1 matches at 12 bases. Germline values: CDR1 SGHTA, CDR2 FQGTGA. The CDR3 runs to 15 residues. J lost 2 bases, V lost 5 bases, and 3 bases had no gene match. CDR3: CASSPGTGGNYGYTF. CDR3 DNA sequence: TGTGCCAGCAGCCCGGGGACAGGGGGCAACTATGGCTACACCTTC.

The CDR3 sequence: CASSPRTGPLDEQFF. CDR3 DNA: TGTGCCAGCAGCCCTCGGACAGGGCCCTTGGATGAGCAGTTCTTC. This rearrangement joins TRBV5-4 to TRBJ2-1, with 8 bases lining up with TRBD1. CDR1 and CDR2 from the germline V gene are SGHNT and YYREEE (reference sequence). Unmatched junction bases numbered 11, after V lost 4 bases and J lost 8 bases. The CDR3 covers 15 residues.

Written as DNA, the CDR3 is TGCGCCAGCAGCCCCAGGGGTTCCGGGACAGCGTTATATGGCTACACCTTC. Translating gives CASSPRGSGTALYGYTF. The V call is TRBV4-1, the J call TRBJ1-2, with 7 nucleotides matching TRBD1. This CDR3 is 17 amino acids long. Per the germline V gene, CDR1 is MGHRA and CDR2 is YSYEKL. Losses at the gene ends were 4 bases for V and 5 bases for J; bases not matched to a gene: 16.